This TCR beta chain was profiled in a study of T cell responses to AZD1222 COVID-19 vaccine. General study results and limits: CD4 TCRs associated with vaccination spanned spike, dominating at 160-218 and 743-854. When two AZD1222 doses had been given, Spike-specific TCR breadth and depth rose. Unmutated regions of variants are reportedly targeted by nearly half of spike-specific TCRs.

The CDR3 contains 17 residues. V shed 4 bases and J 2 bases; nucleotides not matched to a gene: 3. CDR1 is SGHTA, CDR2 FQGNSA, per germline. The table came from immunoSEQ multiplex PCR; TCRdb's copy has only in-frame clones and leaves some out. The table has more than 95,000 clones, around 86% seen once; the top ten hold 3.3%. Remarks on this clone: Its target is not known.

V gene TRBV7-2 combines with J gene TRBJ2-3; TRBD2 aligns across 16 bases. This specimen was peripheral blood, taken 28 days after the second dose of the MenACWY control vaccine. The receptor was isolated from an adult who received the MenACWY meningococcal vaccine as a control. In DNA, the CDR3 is TGTGCCAGCAGCTCGGGACTAGCGGGGGGGGTCACAGATACGCAGTATTTT. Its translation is CASSSGLAGGVTDTQYF. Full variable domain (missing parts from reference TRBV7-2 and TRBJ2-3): GAGVSQSPSNKVTEKGKDVELRCDPISGHTALYWYRQSLGQGLEFLIYFQGNSAPDKSGLPSDRFSAERTGGSVSTLTIQRTQQEDSAVYLCASSSGLAGGVTDTQYFGPGTRLTVL.